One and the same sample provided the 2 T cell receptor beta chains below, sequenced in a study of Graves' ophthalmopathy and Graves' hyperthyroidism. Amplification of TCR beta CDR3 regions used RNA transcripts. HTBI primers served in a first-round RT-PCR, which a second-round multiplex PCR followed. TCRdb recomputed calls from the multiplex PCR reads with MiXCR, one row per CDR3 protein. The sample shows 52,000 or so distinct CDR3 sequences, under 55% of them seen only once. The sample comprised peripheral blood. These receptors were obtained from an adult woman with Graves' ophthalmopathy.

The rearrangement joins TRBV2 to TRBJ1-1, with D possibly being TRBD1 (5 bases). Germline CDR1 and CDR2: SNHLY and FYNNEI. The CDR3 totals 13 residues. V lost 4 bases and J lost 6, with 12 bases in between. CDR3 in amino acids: CASSGGPSSEAFF. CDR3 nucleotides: TGTGCCAGCAGTGGGGGACCATCCTCTGAAGCTTTCTTT.

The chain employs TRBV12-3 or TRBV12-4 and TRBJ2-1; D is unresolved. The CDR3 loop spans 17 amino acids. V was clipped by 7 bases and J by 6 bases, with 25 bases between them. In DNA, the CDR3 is TGTGCCAGCACTCCCGTGTCAAATTGGGGTTTAGGCAATGAGCAGTTCTTC. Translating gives CASTPVSNWGLGNEQFF.